This TCR beta chain was recorded in a study of tumor and adjacent non-tumor tissue in lung cancer. Study context: Patients were aged roughly 30 to 76, 9 to 10 men and roughly five women, stage I to III. Samples averaged about 4.3 million productive TCRbeta reads each.

The CDR3 has 15 amino acids. Trimming removed 3 bases from V and 2 bases from J; junction bases left unmatched: 4. CDR1 and CDR2 from the germline V gene are SGHNT and YYREEE (reference sequence). The template was RNA from unsorted bulk tissue. Three rounds of nested PCR, following a modified ARM-PCR protocol, produced the TCRbeta library. TCRdb re-called the multiplex PCR reads with MiXCR, one entry per CDR3 protein. The data hold over 110,000 distinct CDR3 sequences, with approximately 72% observed a single time. The chain has TRBV5-4 and TRBJ2-5, with 10 bases that match TRBD1. The clonotype comes from a man between 60 and 75 years old with small cell lung cancer. Sequenced sample: lung tumor tissue. The DNA for the CDR3 is TGTGCCAGCAGCTGGGGACAGGGGCAACAAGAGACCCAGTACTTC. As protein: CASSWGQGQQETQYF.